The 9 T cell receptor beta chains in this list originate from one sample, sequenced in a study of T cell clones after liver transplantation. Repertoires were generated with immunoSEQ multiplex PCR, while TCRdb's copy carries only in-frame clones and drops some. The table lists tens of thousands of clones, about 80% of them singletons. The sample consisted of CD4+ T cells from blood, taken 12 months after liver transplant. The receptors originated from a human patient who received a liver transplant. These T cells may partly come from the graft donor.

The chain employs TRBV5-1 and TRBJ1-2; unclear D gene. Per germline, CDR1 SGHRS and CDR2 YFSETQ. This CDR3 is 11 amino acids long. The ends were cut back, 5 bases at V and 4 bases at J, with 6 bases in the middle. Here the CDR3 DNA reads TGCGCCAGCAGGGGGTCCTATGGCTACACCTTC. Its protein is CASRGSYGYTF. The whole variable domain, filled in from reference TRBV5-1 and TRBJ1-2, reads KAGVTQTPRYLIKTRGQQVTLSCSPISGHRSVSWYQQTPGQGLQFLFEYFSETQRNKGNFPGRFSGRQFSNSRSEMNVSTLELGDSALYLCASRGSYGYTFGSGTRLTVV.

The rearrangement links TRBV1 to TRBJ1-2. TRBV1 is shown as a pseudogene. CDR3 size: 16 residues. The CDR3 loop reads CTSSLKRVRKTYGYTF. The CDR3 DNA sequence: TGCACCAGCAGCCTCAAGCGTGTGCGAAAGACCTATGGCTACACCTTC.

This sequence joins TRBV5-1 and TRBJ2-1, with D perhaps matching TRBD1 or TRBD2 (5 bases each). Germline V CDR1 and CDR2: SGHRS, YFSETQ. CDR3 length equals 16 residues. V was pared by 0 bases and J by 4 bases, with 14 bases between. The CDR3 region has the DNA TGCGCCAGCAGCTTGGACGGAATAGAGGGGTACAATGAGCAGTTCTTC. Its translation: CASSLDGIEGYNEQFF.

The chain links TRBV11-2 to TRBJ2-1, with D unclear. CDR3 size: 15 residues. Germline V gene data show CDR1 as SGHAT and CDR2 as FQNNGV. V shed 4 bases and J shed 6 bases, with 16 bases lying between them. CDR3 nucleotide sequence: TGTGCCAGCAGCTCCGAAAAAATAACGGCCAATGAGCAGTTCTTC. Translating gives CASSSEKITANEQFF.

The rearrangement links TRBV5-8 to TRBJ2-1; D is undetermined. The CDR3 extends over 13 amino acids. From germline, CDR1 is SGHTS and CDR2 YDEGEE. The V and J ends lost 4 bases and 9 bases respectively, with 14 bases between them. The CDR3 DNA is TGTGCCAGCAGCGTTATATTCCCTGGTGAGCAGTTCTTC. Translating it yields CASSVIFPGEQFF.

The CDR3 loop reads CASSLAGGTAGYTF. The CDR3 coding sequence is TGCGCCAGCAGCTTGGCGGGCGGGACGGCTGGCTACACCTTC. The chain recombines TRBV5-1 with TRBJ1-2; TRBD1 is a possible D gene (5 bases). V lost 0 bases and J 7 bases, leaving 13 bases between the germline ends. The length of the CDR3 is 14 residues. Germline V CDR1 and CDR2: SGHRS, YFSETQ. Filled out from reference TRBV5-1 and TRBJ1-2, the complete variable domain reads KAGVTQTPRYLIKTRGQQVTLSCSPISGHRSVSWYQQTPGQGLQFLFEYFSETQRNKGNFPGRFSGRQFSNSRSEMNVSTLELGDSALYLCASSLAGGTAGYTFGSGTRLTVV.

The gene calls are TRBV28 and TRBJ2-1; the match to TRBD2 covers 8 bases. The CDR3 is 15 residues long. Germline trimming cut 5 bases from V and 6 bases from J; bases unmatched to any gene: 9. Germline lookup yields CDR1 MDHEN and CDR2 SYDVKM. In DNA form, the CDR3 reads TGTGCCAGCAGTGATCCGAGAGCGGGAGTCAATGAGCAGTTCTTC. Translation gives CASSDPRAGVNEQFF.

V is TRBV6-6 and J is TRBJ2-7; possibly TRBD1 for D (6 bases). Trimming cost V 6 bases and J 3 bases, with 12 bases left between them. The CDR3 covers 13 residues. Per germline, CDR1 MNHNY and CDR2 SVGAGI (reference sequence). The CDR3 sequence: CASSRNRVYEQYF. DNA for the CDR3: TGTGCCAGCAGCCGTAACAGGGTCTACGAGCAGTACTTC.

The V call is TRBV9, the J call TRBJ2-7; 8 bases match TRBD2. Trimming removed 4 bases from V and 2 bases from J; junction bases left unmatched: 8. Germline V gene lookup returns CDR1 SGDLS and CDR2 YYNGEE. The CDR3 totals 15 residues. CDR3 amino acids: CASSTGLAAPYEQYF. CDR3 sequence (DNA): TGTGCCAGCAGCACAGGACTAGCAGCCCCCTACGAGCAGTACTTC.